This T cell receptor (beta chain) was sequenced during a study of T cell clonotyping in hematopoietic cell transplantation. Across the whole study: Recipients' pretransplant samples followed cytoreduction.

Time point in this sample: recipient sample about 28 days before transplant, after cytoreduction. Using immunoSEQ multiplex PCR, the repertoire was profiled, and TCRdb retains in-frame clones only, with some absent. The data show approximately 26,000 clones, 90% to 95% seen once. Whole-study findings and limits: Graft donor and pretransplant recipient Inverse Simpson Index values predicted broader posttransplant TCR diversity.

The V and J ends lost 3 bases and 4 bases respectively, with 10 bases between them. The CDR3 covers 14 residues. CDR1 MDHEN and CDR2 SYDVKM come from the germline V gene. This clone was picked up one time. Antigen: not known. Sequenced here: peripheral blood mononuclear cells, sampled before stem cell transplant. The source is a man aged 50 to 60 with acute myeloid leukemia. Some clones in this sample may be carry-over from other donors' samples. The V and J genes are TRBV28 and TRBJ1-3; no clear D gene. The CDR3 bases are TGTGCCAGCAGTTTTAATCCGGCCGGAAACACCATATATTTT. Translation: CASSFNPAGNTIYF.